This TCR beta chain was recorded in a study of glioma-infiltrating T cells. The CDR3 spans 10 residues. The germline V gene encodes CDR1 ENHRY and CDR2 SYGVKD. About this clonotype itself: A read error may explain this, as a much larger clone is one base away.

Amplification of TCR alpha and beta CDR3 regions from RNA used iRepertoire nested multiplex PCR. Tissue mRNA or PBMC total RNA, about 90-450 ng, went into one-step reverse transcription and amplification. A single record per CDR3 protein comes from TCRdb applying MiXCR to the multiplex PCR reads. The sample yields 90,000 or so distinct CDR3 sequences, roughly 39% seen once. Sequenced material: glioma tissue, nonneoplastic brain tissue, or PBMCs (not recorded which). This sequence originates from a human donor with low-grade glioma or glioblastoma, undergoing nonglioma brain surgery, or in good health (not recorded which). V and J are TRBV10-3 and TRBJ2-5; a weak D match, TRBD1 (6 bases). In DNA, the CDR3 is TGTGCCGAGGGACAAGAGGCCCAGTACTTC. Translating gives CAEGQEAQYF.